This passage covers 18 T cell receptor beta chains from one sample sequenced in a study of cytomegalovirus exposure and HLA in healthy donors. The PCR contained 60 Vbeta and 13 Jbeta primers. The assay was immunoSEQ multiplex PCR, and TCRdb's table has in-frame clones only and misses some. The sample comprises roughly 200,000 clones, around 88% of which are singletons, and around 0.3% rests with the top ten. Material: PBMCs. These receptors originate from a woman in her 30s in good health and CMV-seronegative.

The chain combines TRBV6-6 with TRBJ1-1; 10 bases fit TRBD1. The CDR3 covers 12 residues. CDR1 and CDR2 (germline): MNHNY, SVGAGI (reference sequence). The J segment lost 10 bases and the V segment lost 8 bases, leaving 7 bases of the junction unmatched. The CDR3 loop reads CASLRQGASAFF. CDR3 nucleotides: TGTGCCAGCTTGCGACAGGGGGCATCAGCTTTCTTT.

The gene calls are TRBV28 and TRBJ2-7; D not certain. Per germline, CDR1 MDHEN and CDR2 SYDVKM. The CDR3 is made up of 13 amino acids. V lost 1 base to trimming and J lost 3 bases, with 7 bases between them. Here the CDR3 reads CASSLSPGYEQYF. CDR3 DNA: TGTGCCAGCAGTTTATCTCCAGGCTACGAGCAGTACTTC.

The CDR3 DNA reads TGTGCCAGCAGTTACCGGGGACAGTCTGGAAACACCATATATTTT. Its translation is CASSYRGQSGNTIYF. The chain employs TRBV6-5 and TRBJ1-3, with TRBD1 matching 7 bases. CDR3 length: 15 amino acids. Germline CDR1 MNHEY, CDR2 SVGAGI. The V segment lost 2 bases and the J segment 1 base; nucleotides outside the gene matches: 2.

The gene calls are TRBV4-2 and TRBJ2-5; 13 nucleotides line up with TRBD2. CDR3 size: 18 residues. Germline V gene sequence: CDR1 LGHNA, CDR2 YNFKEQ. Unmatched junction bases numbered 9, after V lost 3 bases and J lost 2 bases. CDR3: CASSHGPGLAGKQETQYF. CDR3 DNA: TGTGCCAGCAGCCACGGCCCGGGACTAGCGGGGAAACAAGAGACCCAGTACTTC.

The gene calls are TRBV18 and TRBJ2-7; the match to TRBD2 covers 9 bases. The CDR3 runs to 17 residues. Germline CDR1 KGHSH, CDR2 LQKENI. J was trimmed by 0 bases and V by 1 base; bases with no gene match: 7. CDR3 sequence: CASSPLAGGRSSYEQYF. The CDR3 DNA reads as TGTGCCAGCTCACCACTGGCGGGAGGGAGGAGCTCCTACGAGCAGTACTTC.

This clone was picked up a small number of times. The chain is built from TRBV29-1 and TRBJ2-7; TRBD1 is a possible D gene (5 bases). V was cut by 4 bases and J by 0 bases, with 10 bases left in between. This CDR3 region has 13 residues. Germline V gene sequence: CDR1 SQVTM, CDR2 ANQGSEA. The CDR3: CSVGQGISYEQYF. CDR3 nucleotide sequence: TGCAGCGTTGGGCAGGGAATCTCCTACGAGCAGTACTTC.

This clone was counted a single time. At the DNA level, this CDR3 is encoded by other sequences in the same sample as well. CDR3 DNA sequence: TGTGCCAGCAGCTCGACACCGATGAACACTGAAGCTTTCTTT. Residues: CASSSTPMNTEAFF. The J gene is TRBJ1-1, the V gene TRBV7-9; no definite D call. The ends were cut back, 4 bases at V and 0 bases at J, with 9 bases in the middle. CDR1 and CDR2 from the germline V gene are SEHNR and FQNEAQ (reference sequence). The CDR3 sequence is 14 residues long. The full variable domain, with the rest looked up from reference TRBV7-9 and TRBJ1-1, is DTGVSQNPRHKITKRGQNVTFRCDPISEHNRLYWYRQTLGQGPEFLTYFQNEAQLEKSRLLSDRFSAERPKGSFSTLEIQRTEQGDSAMYLCASSSTPMNTEAFFGQGTRLTVV.

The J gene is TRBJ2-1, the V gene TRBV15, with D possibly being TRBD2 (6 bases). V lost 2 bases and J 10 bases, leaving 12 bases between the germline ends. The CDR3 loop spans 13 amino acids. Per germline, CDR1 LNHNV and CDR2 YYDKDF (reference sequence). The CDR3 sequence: CATSRYRRDEQFF. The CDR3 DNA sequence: TGTGCCACCAGCAGATATAGGCGGGACGAGCAGTTCTTC.

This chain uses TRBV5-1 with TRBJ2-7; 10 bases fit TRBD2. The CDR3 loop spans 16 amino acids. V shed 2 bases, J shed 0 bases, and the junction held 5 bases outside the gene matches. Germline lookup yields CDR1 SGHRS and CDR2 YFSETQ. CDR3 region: CASSLGTSEFSYEQYF. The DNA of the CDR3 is TGCGCCAGCAGCTTAGGGACTAGCGAGTTCTCCTACGAGCAGTACTTC. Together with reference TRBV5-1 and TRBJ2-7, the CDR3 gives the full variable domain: KAGVTQTPRYLIKTRGQQVTLSCSPISGHRSVSWYQQTPGQGLQFLFEYFSETQRNKGNFPGRFSGRQFSNSRSEMNVSTLELGDSALYLCASSLGTSEFSYEQYFGPGTRLTVT.

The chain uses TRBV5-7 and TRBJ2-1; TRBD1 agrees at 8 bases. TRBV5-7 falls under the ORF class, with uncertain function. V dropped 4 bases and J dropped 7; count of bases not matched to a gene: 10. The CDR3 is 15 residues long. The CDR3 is CASSLDRGNLNEQFF. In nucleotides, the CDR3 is TGTGCCAGCAGCCTAGACAGGGGTAATTTAAATGAGCAGTTCTTC.

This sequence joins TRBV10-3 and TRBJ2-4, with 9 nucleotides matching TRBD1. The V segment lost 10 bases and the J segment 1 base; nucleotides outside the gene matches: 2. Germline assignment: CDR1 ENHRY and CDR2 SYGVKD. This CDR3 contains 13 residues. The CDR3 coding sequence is TGTGCCACCGGACAGGGGGCCAAAAACATTCAGTACTTC. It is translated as CATGQGAKNIQYF.

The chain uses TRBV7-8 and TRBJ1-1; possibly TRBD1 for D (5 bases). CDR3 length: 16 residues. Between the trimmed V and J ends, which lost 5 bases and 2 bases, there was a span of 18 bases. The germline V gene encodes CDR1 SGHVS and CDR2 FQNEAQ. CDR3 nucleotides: TGTGCCAGCAGCCCCACAGGAACGGTGCTAAACACTGAAGCTTTCTTT. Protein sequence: CASSPTGTVLNTEAFF.

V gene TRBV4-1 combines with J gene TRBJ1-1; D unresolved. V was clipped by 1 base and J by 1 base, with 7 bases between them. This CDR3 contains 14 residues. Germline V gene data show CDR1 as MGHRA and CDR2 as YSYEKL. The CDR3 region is CASSQGLGNTEAFF. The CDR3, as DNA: TGCGCCAGCAGCCAAGGTCTCGGGAACACTGAAGCTTTCTTT.

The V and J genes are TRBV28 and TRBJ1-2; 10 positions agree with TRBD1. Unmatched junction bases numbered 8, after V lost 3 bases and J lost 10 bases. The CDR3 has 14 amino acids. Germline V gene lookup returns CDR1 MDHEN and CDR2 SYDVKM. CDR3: CASSFSGQGFFYTF. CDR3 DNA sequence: TGTGCCAGCAGTTTTTCGGGACAGGGGTTTTTCTACACCTTC.

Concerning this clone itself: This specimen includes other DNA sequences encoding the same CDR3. CDR3 amino acids: CASSPGLAGGEQFF. The CDR3 coding sequence is TGTGCCAGCAGTCCGGGACTAGCGGGGGGTGAGCAGTTCTTC. The chain links TRBV27 to TRBJ2-1, with 15 bases lining up with TRBD2. J gave up 9 bases and V 5 bases, and 2 bases lay outside the gene matches. The CDR3 totals 14 residues. Per germline, CDR1 MNHEY and CDR2 SMNVEV (reference sequence).

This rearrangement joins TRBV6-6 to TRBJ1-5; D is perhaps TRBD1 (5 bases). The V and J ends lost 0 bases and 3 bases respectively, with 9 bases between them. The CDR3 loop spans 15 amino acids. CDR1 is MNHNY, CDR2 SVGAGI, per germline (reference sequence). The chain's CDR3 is CASSYSEGYNQPQHF. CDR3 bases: TGTGCCAGCAGTTACTCGGAGGGGTACAATCAGCCCCAGCATTTT.

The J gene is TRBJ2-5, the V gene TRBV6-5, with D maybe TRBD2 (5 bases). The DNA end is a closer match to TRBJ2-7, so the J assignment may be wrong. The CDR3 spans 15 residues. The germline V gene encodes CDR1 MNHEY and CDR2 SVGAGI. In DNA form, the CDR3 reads TGTGCCAGCAGTCCCCACGCGGGCAGACCCTACGAGCAGTACTTC. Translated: CASSPHAGRPYEQYF.

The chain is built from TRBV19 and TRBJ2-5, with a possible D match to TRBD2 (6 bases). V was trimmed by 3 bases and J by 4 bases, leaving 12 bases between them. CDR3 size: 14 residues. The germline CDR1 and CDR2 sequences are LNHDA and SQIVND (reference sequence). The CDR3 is CASSMSASVETQYF. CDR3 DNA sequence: TGTGCCAGTAGTATGTCGGCTAGCGTAGAGACCCAGTACTTC.